This entry lists 32 T cell receptor beta chains sequenced from one sample in a study of blood T cell repertoires in COVID-19 (dated by TCRdb to between 2020 and 2021). Preparation of the library involved the immunoSEQ multiplex PCR assay. TCRdb took this table from immuneACCESS and kept in-frame rearrangements with V and J called. Such tables lack part of the clones; where checked against another copy, unresolved V genes explain under half of the gap, and the rest is unexplained. For this sample there are 190,000 or so clones; approximately 87% appear just once. Jointly, the top ten make up approximately 2.7% of the sample. The sample taken for sequencing was peripheral blood. These receptors came from a middle-aged man with active or convalescent COVID-19.

This clone was recorded a few times. The rearrangement uses TRBV14 and TRBJ1-1; D might be TRBD1 (5 bases). The CDR3 covers 13 residues. Trimming cost V 4 bases and J 0 bases, with 6 bases left between them. CDR1 is SGHDN, CDR2 FVKESK, per germline. This CDR3 reads CASSRQMNTEAFF. CDR3 in DNA: TGTGCCAGCAGCCGACAGATGAACACTGAAGCTTTCTTT.

The rearrangement links TRBV5-1 to TRBJ1-2, with D possibly being TRBD1 (5 bases). CDR1 is SGHRS, CDR2 YFSETQ, per germline. The CDR3 runs 13 residues. The germline V and J ends were trimmed by 7 bases and 6 bases, with 16 bases remaining between them. The CDR3 region is CASGPEGRDGYTF. In DNA form, the CDR3 reads TGCGCCAGCGGTCCGGAGGGGAGAGATGGCTACACCTTC.

The chain links TRBV5-6 to TRBJ2-7, with 8 nucleotides matching TRBD1. Germline V gene lookup returns CDR1 SGHDT and CDR2 YYEEEE. The V gene end was trimmed by 4 bases and the J gene end by 2 bases; junction bases not matched to a gene: 8. The CDR3 has 15 residues. The CDR3 bases are TGTGCCAGCAGCACCACTGGACAGGGAGCCTACGAGCAGTACTTC. This gives the protein CASSTTGQGAYEQYF.

Only a few counts were recorded for this clone. J is TRBJ1-5 and V is TRBV6-5; the D is unclear. V lost 6 bases, J lost 7 bases, and 19 bases lay in between. Germline-derived CDR1 and CDR2 are MNHEY and SVGAGI. The CDR3 is 15 amino acids. The CDR3 nucleotides read TGTGCCAGCAGGCTGAACACCCGTGCGGGCCAGCCCCAGCATTTT. Its protein product is CASRLNTRAGQPQHF.

For the CDR3, the DNA is TGTGCCAGCAGCACCCGGACAAAAGCTTTCTTT. This gives the protein CASSTRTKAFF. This chain links TRBV7-2 with TRBJ1-1, with TRBD1 as a possible D gene (5 bases). Germline-derived CDR1 and CDR2 are SGHTA and FQGNSA. The CDR3 loop spans 11 amino acids. Trimming removed 5 bases from V and 9 bases from J, with 10 bases in between.

J is TRBJ2-4 and V is TRBV6-5; 9 nucleotides match TRBD2. Germline lookup yields CDR1 MNHEY and CDR2 SVGAGI. The CDR3 sequence is 14 residues long. V trimming: 7 bases; J trimming: 7 bases; junction bases outside the gene matches: 8. Here the CDR3 DNA reads TGTGCCAGCATTTTAGCGGGGGAGGAGAACATTCAGTACTTC. It specifies CASILAGEENIQYF.

J is TRBJ1-2 and V is TRBV21-1; whether TRBD1, the table's D call, matches the DNA was not checked. TRBV21-1 is a documented pseudogene. The CDR3 spans 16 residues. As DNA, the CDR3 is TGTGCCAGCAGCCCCTTCCGACAGGAAGCTAACTATGGCTACACCTTC. Its translation: CASSPFRQEANYGYTF.

The V and J genes are TRBV11-2 and TRBJ1-6, with D tentatively TRBD1 (6 bases). The CDR3 sequence is 13 residues long. V was clipped by 5 bases and J by 10 bases, with 12 bases between them. Per germline, CDR1 SGHAT and CDR2 FQNNGV. CDR3 bases: TGTGCCAGCAGCGCAGACAGGAACTCACCCCTCCACTTT. This sequence encodes CASSADRNSPLHF.

The chain combines TRBV5-1 with TRBJ1-4; D remains ambiguous. Trimming stripped 5 bases from V and 3 bases from J, with 8 bases between. The CDR3 loop spans 13 amino acids. CDR1 and CDR2 from the germline V gene are SGHRS and YFSETQ. CDR3 nucleotides: TGCGCCAGCAGTCAGGTCCCTAATGAAAAACTGTTTTTT. This encodes CASSQVPNEKLFF.

This chain links TRBV13 with TRBJ2-5; no clear D gene. The V end lost 8 bases, the J end lost 5 bases, and 9 bases lay between the germline ends. This CDR3 is built from 11 residues. CDR1 is PRHDT, CDR2 FYEKMQ, per germline (reference sequence). The CDR3 protein is CASRRGETQYF. The CDR3 DNA is TGTGCCAGCCGAAGAGGCGAGACCCAGTACTTC. Variable domain in full (rest from reference TRBV13 and TRBJ2-5): AAGVIQSPRHLIKEKRETATLKCYPIPRHDTVYWYQQGPGQDPQFLISFYEKMQSDKGSIPDRFSAQQFSDYHSELNMSSLELGDSALYFCASRRGETQYFGPGTRLLVL.

Only one count was recorded for this clone. The V and J genes are TRBV6-5 and TRBJ1-2; no firm D call. Germline-derived CDR1 and CDR2 are MNHEY and SVGAGI. The CDR3 has 13 amino acids. V lost 8 bases, J lost 6 bases, and 16 bases lay in between. The CDR3 loop is CASGRLPGDGYTF. CDR3 DNA sequence: TGTGCCAGCGGAAGACTCCCCGGAGATGGCTACACCTTC.

CDR3 residues: CASSLLAGGPHEQYF. CDR3 in DNA: TGTGCCAGCAGCTTACTAGCGGGGGGGCCCCACGAGCAGTACTTC. This rearrangement joins TRBV5-4 to TRBJ2-7; TRBD2 matches at 13 bases. In germline, CDR1 is SGHNT, CDR2 YYREEE (reference sequence). Trimming took 2 bases from V and 5 from J; bases not matched to a gene: 4. The CDR3 extends over 15 amino acids.

J is TRBJ1-1 and V is TRBV28, with 8 bases aligning to TRBD1. With V trimmed by 8 bases and J by 6 bases, 5 bases remained unmatched. CDR1 is MDHEN and CDR2 is SYDVKM in the germline V gene. The CDR3 is 12 amino acids. The CDR3 sequence is CASRTGLAEAFF. CDR3 bases: TGTGCCAGCCGGACAGGGTTGGCTGAAGCTTTCTTT.

This chain joins TRBV10-2 and TRBJ2-2; 8 bases agree with TRBD1. The CDR3 consists of 17 residues. The germline V gene encodes CDR1 WSHSY and CDR2 SAAADI. Trimming removed 6 bases from V and 0 bases from J; junction bases left unmatched: 9. CDR3 DNA sequence: TGCGCCAGCAGCGGGGACAGGTCCACTACGAACACCGGGGAGCTGTTTTTT. Protein product: CASSGDRSTTNTGELFF.

V is TRBV6-5 and J is TRBJ2-1, with a possible D match to TRBD2 (6 bases). This CDR3 spans 16 amino acids. Germline-derived CDR1 and CDR2 are MNHEY and SVGAGI. V lost 2 bases and J lost 9, with 20 bases in between. CDR3 amino acids: CASSYGSGGAWSEQFF. Here the CDR3 DNA reads TGTGCCAGCAGTTACGGGTCGGGCGGGGCTTGGAGTGAGCAGTTCTTC.

This chain uses TRBV15 with TRBJ2-5, with D possibly TRBD1 on 6 matching bases. Deletions cut 0 bases from V and 1 base from J, with 12 bases between. The CDR3 is made up of 16 amino acids. The V gene's germline CDR1 is LNHNV and CDR2 YYDKDF (reference sequence). For the CDR3, the DNA is TGTGCCACCAGCAGAGATCCCACAGGGATCCAAGAGACCCAGTACTTC. Residues: CATSRDPTGIQETQYF.

CDR3 sequence (DNA): TGCGCCAGCAGCCAAGCCCGGGGAAAAGGGGAGACCCAGTACTTC. Protein product: CASSQARGKGETQYF. V usage is TRBV4-3 and J usage is TRBJ2-5; maybe TRBD2 (5 bases). This CDR3 has 15 amino acids. CDR1 LGHNA and CDR2 YSLEER come from the germline V gene. Trimming pared 1 base from V and 5 bases from J, leaving 14 bases between.

The chain carries TRBV10-3 and TRBJ1-6; no clear D gene. The CDR3 consists of 14 residues. The V end was cut by 10 bases, the J end by 7 bases, with 17 bases between. Germline assignment: CDR1 ENHRY and CDR2 SYGVKD. CDR3 sequence reads: CATSDRERNSPLHF. CDR3 sequence (DNA): TGTGCCACCTCCGACCGAGAGCGAAATTCACCCCTCCACTTT.

The gene calls are TRBV7-2 and TRBJ2-1; TRBD2 agrees at 13 bases. The J segment lost 6 bases and the V segment lost 4 bases, leaving 9 bases of the junction unmatched. There are 17 residues in the CDR3. Germline CDR1 reads SGHTA; CDR2 reads FQGNSA. The CDR3 region is CASSSRKTSGGANEQFF. The CDR3 DNA reads as TGTGCCAGCAGCTCCCGGAAAACTAGCGGGGGGGCCAATGAGCAGTTCTTC.

V is TRBV18 and J is TRBJ1-3, with 9 bases matching TRBD1. Trimming removed 3 bases from V and 4 bases from J; junction bases left unmatched: 10. Germline CDR1 reads KGHSH; CDR2 reads LQKENI. The CDR3 is 17 residues long. In DNA form, the CDR3 reads TGTGCCAGCTCACCGAGGACAGGGGCGTTCTCCGGAAACACCATATATTTT. Protein product: CASSPRTGAFSGNTIYF. Full variable domain (remainder filled in from reference TRBV18 and TRBJ1-3): NAGVMQNPRHLVRRRGQEARLRCSPMKGHSHVYWYRQLPEEGLKFMVYLQKENIIDESGMPKERFSAEFPKEGPSILRIQQVVRGDSAAYFCASSPRTGAFSGNTIYFGEGSWLTVV.

The J gene is TRBJ1-4, the V gene TRBV24-1; D gene uncertain. Germline lookup yields CDR1 KGHDR and CDR2 SFDVKD. V lost 2 bases and J lost 7, with 7 bases in between. This CDR3 has 13 amino acids. The CDR3 spells CATSDSHFEKLFF. In DNA form, the CDR3 reads TGTGCCACCAGTGATTCCCACTTTGAAAAACTGTTTTTT.

V is TRBV19 and J is TRBJ1-6; a weak D match, TRBD1 (5 bases). Germline-derived CDR1 and CDR2 are LNHDA and SQIVND (reference sequence). The CDR3 runs to 15 residues. V was pared by 0 bases and J by 8 bases, with 11 bases between. The CDR3 reads CASSIEGAEHSPLHF. The CDR3 DNA follows: TGTGCCAGTAGTATAGAAGGGGCGGAACATTCACCCCTCCACTTT.

The chain is built from TRBV19 and TRBJ2-2; D ambiguous. Trimming took off 2 bases at V and 2 bases at J, with 6 bases between the two ends. Germline values: CDR1 LNHDA, CDR2 SQIVND (reference sequence). The CDR3 has 14 amino acids. In DNA form, the CDR3 reads TGTGCCAGTAGTATATCCCTTAACACCGGGGAGCTGTTTTTT. It yields the protein CASSISLNTGELFF.

The genes are TRBV27 and TRBJ2-7; 7 bases match TRBD2. V gave up 8 bases and J gave up 4 bases; unmatched junction bases: 8. The CDR3 covers 13 residues. In germline, CDR1 is MNHEY, CDR2 SMNVEV (reference sequence). The CDR3 loop reads CASRAGDEYEQYF. The CDR3 DNA sequence: TGTGCCAGCCGGGCGGGGGATGAGTACGAGCAGTACTTC.

The gene calls are TRBV2 and TRBJ2-5; TRBD1 is a possible D gene (6 bases). The CDR3 extends over 12 amino acids. Germline V gives CDR1 SNHLY, CDR2 FYNNEI. Trimming stripped 9 bases from V and 2 bases from J, with 10 bases between. The CDR3, as DNA: TGTGCCAGTGGGACAACTCAAGAGACCCAGTACTTC. It is translated as CASGTTQETQYF.

The chain carries TRBV9 and TRBJ1-2; maybe TRBD1 (5 bases). The germline V gene has CDR1 SGDLS and CDR2 YYNGEE. V gave up 0 bases and J gave up 8 bases, with 14 bases separating them. CDR3 length: 14 amino acids. The CDR3 DNA is TGTGCCAGCAGCGTAGGGGCAGGGAGGGACGGCTACACCTTC. This sequence encodes CASSVGAGRDGYTF.

The rearrangement uses TRBV5-1 and TRBJ1-1; tentatively, D is TRBD1 (6 bases). The CDR3 is 15 amino acids. The ends were cut back, 1 base at V and 8 bases at J, with 18 bases in the middle. Germline V CDR1 and CDR2: SGHRS, YFSETQ. CDR3 region: CASSLSQGLALEAFF. CDR3 DNA: TGCGCCAGCAGCTTGAGTCAGGGGCTTGCTCTCGAAGCTTTCTTT.

The chain uses TRBV14 and TRBJ1-2, with 7 bases that match TRBD1. From germline, CDR1 is SGHDN and CDR2 FVKESK. Trimming cost V 0 bases and J 8 bases; bases outside gene matches: 6. There are 14 residues in the CDR3. The chain's CDR3 is CASSQDTYRGGYTF. The CDR3, as DNA: TGTGCCAGCAGCCAAGATACGTACAGGGGAGGCTACACCTTC.

V usage is TRBV5-4 and J usage is TRBJ2-1; D perhaps matches TRBD2 (5 bases). Trimming cost V 4 bases and J 0 bases, with 20 bases left between them. Germline CDR1 SGHNT, CDR2 YYREEE (reference sequence). The CDR3 consists of 18 residues. The CDR3 DNA reads as TGTGCCAGCAGCGGGAGTGGACCAGGATTGGGCTCCTACAATGAGCAGTTCTTC. It is translated as CASSGSGPGLGSYNEQFF.

The chain is built from TRBV18 and TRBJ1-1, with D perhaps matching TRBD1 (6 bases). Germline CDR1 reads KGHSH; CDR2 reads LQKENI. There are 13 residues in the CDR3. Trimming cost V 5 bases and J 1 base, with 8 bases left between them. The CDR3 DNA reads TGTGCCAGCTCAACGGGACAGAACACTGAAGCTTTCTTT. This encodes CASSTGQNTEAFF.

The chain links TRBV7-8 to TRBJ1-2; 7 bases are a match to TRBD1. The CDR3 has 15 residues. Losses at the gene ends were 1 base for V and 0 bases for J; bases not matched to a gene: 2. Germline-derived CDR1 and CDR2 are SGHVS and FQNEAQ. CDR3 region: CASSLDGTANYGYTF. The CDR3 nucleotides read TGTGCCAGCAGCTTAGATGGGACAGCTAACTATGGCTACACCTTC.

This chain connects TRBV7-2 to TRBJ2-4, with unresolved D. Trimming cost V 1 base and J 0 bases, with 4 bases left between them. Germline values: CDR1 SGHTA, CDR2 FQGNSA. This CDR3 contains 14 residues. The CDR3 loop is CASSLVGAKNIQYF. The CDR3 DNA follows: TGTGCCAGCAGCTTAGTCGGAGCCAAAAACATTCAGTACTTC.